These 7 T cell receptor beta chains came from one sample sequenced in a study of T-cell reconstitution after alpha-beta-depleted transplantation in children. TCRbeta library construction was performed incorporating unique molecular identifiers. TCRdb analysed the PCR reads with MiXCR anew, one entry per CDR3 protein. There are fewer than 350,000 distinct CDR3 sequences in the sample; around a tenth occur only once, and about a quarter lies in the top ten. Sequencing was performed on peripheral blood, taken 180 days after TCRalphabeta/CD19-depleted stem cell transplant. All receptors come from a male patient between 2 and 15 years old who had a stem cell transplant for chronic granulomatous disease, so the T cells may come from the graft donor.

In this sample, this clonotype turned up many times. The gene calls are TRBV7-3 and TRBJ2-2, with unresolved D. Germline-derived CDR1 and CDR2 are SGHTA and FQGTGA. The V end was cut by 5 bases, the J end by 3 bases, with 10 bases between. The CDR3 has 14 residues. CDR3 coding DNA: TGTGCCAGCAGCCCCATAGCTCACACCGGGGAGCTGTTTTTT. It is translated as CASSPIAHTGELFF. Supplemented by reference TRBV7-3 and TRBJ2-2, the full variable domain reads GAGVSQTPSNKVTEKGKYVELRCDPISGHTALYWYRQSLGQGPEFLIYFQGTGAADDSGLPNDRFFAVRPEGSVSTLKIQRTERGDSAVYLCASSPIAHTGELFFGEGSRLTVL.

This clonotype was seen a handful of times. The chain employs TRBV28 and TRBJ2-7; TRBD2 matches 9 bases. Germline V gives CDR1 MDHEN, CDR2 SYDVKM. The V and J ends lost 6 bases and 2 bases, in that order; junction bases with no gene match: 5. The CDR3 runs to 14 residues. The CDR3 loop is CASRQTSGAYEQYF. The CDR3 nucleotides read TGTGCCAGCAGACAGACTAGCGGAGCCTACGAGCAGTACTTC.

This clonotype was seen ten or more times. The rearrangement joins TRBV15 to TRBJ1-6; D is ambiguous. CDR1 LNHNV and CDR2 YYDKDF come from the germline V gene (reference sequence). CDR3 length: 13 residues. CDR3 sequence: CATSGSYNSPLHF. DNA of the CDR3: TGTGCGACTTCGGGATCGTATAATTCACCCCTCCACTTT. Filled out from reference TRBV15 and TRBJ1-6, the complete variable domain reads DAMVIQNPRYQVTQFGKPVTLSCSQTLNHNVMYWYQQKSSQAPKLLFHYYDKDFNNEADTPDNFQSRRPNTSFCFLDIRSPGLGDTAMYLCATSGSYNSPLHFGNGTRLTVT.

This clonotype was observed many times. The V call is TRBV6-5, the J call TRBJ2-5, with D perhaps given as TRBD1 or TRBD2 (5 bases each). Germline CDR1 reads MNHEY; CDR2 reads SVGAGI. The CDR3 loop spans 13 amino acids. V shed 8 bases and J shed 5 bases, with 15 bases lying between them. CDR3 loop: CASQRTRRETQYF. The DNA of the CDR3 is TGTGCCAGCCAAAGGACACGGAGGGAGACCCAGTACTTC.

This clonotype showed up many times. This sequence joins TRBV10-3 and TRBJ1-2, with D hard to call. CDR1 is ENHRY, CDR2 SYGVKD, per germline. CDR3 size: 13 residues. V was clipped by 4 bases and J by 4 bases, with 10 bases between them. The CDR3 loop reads CAISGVDLYGYTF. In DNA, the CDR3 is TGTGCCATCAGTGGAGTAGATCTCTATGGCTACACCTTC.

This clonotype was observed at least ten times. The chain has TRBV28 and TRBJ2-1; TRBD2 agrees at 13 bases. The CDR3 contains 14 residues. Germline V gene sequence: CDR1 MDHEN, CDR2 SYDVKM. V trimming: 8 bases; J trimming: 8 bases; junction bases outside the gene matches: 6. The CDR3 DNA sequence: TGTGCCAGCTGGAGGACTAGCGGGAGACATGAGCAGTTCTTC. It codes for CASWRTSGRHEQFF.

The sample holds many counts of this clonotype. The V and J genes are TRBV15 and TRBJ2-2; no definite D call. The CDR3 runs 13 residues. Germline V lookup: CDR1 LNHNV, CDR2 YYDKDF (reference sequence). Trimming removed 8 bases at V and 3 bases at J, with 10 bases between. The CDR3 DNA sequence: TGTGCCACCTACAGCTCCTACACCGGGGAGCTGTTTTTT. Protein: CATYSSYTGELFF.